Shown below are 29 T cell receptor beta chains from a single sample sequenced in a study of blood T cell repertoires in COVID-19. The method was immunoSEQ multiplex PCR; TCRdb's version includes in-frame clones alone and lacks a portion of them. Among tens of thousands of clones listed, roughly 90% were seen once. What was sequenced was peripheral blood. These receptors all come from a man aged 50-59 years with acute or convalescent COVID-19.

The CDR3 nucleotides read TGTGCCAGCAGAGCGAACGGGGGGACTAACTATGGCTACACCTTC. It is translated as CASRANGGTNYGYTF. The chain recombines TRBV6-5 with TRBJ1-2; the D gene is possibly TRBD1 (5 bases). This CDR3 has 15 amino acids. V was pared by 6 bases and J by 0 bases, with 14 bases between. Germline V gene lookup returns CDR1 MNHEY and CDR2 SVGAGI.

The rearrangement uses TRBV6-6 and TRBJ1-1; TRBD1 might be the D (5 bases). The CDR3 is 14 residues long. Per germline, CDR1 MNHNY and CDR2 SVGAGI (reference sequence). The germline V and J ends were trimmed by 6 bases and 5 bases, with 16 bases remaining between them. Here the CDR3 DNA reads TGTGCCAGCAGAGTGGGGGGGACGGGAACTGAAGCTTTCTTT. It yields the protein CASRVGGTGTEAFF.

The J gene is TRBJ1-5, the V gene TRBV19, with D perhaps TRBD1 (6 bases). The CDR3 totals 15 residues. Per the germline V gene, CDR1 is LNHDA and CDR2 is SQIVND (reference sequence). The V and J ends lost 6 bases and 0 bases respectively, with 12 bases between them. The chain's CDR3 is CASRPQGNSNQPQHF. Here the CDR3 DNA reads TGTGCCAGTAGGCCCCAGGGGAATAGCAATCAGCCCCAGCATTTT.

The gene calls are TRBV7-3 and TRBJ2-2; D not resolved. The CDR3 is 13 amino acids. V lost 4 bases to trimming and J lost 0 bases, with 3 bases between them. Germline V gene sequence: CDR1 SGHTA, CDR2 FQGTGA. CDR3 in DNA: TGTGCCAGCAGCTCCACGAACACCGGGGAGCTGTTTTTT. Encoded protein: CASSSTNTGELFF.

The chain joins TRBV5-1 to TRBJ2-4; 9 positions match TRBD1. CDR3 length: 14 residues. Germline V gives CDR1 SGHRS, CDR2 YFSETQ. Losses at the gene ends were 3 bases for V and 7 bases for J; bases not matched to a gene: 5. The CDR3 protein is CASSSGQGGNIQYF. The DNA for the CDR3 is TGCGCCAGCAGCTCGGGACAGGGCGGGAACATTCAGTACTTC.

This clone came up once. The chain joins TRBV6-2 or TRBV6-3 to TRBJ1-6, with a possible D match to TRBD1 (6 bases). CDR3 length: 16 residues. The germline CDR1 and CDR2 sequences are MNHEY and SVGEGT. The V gene lost 8 bases and the J gene lost 9 bases, with 23 bases spanning the gap. The CDR3 DNA follows: TGTGCCAGCGGTTTATTCTCCGGGACAAAGTCTTCACCCCTCCACTTT. Its translation is CASGLFSGTKSSPLHF.

The J gene is TRBJ2-3, the V gene TRBV18, with D unresolved. V was trimmed by 4 bases and J by 4 bases, leaving 12 bases between them. Per germline, CDR1 KGHSH and CDR2 LQKENI. This CDR3 comprises 14 residues. As DNA, the CDR3 is TGTGCCAGCTCACTCTCGACTGCGCCAGATACGCAGTATTTT. Residues: CASSLSTAPDTQYF.

The sample holds one count of this clone. J is TRBJ2-7 and V is TRBV7-2, with 9 bases lining up with TRBD2. Trimming at V came to 8 bases and at J to 2 bases, leaving 10 bases not matched to a gene. This CDR3 comprises 15 residues. Germline CDR1 is SGHTA and CDR2 is FQGNSA. This chain's CDR3 is CASAEGGGEAYEQYV. The CDR3 bases are TGTGCCAGCGCAGAGGGCGGGGGGGAAGCCTACGAGCAGTACGTC.

The gene calls are TRBV7-9 and TRBJ2-7; TRBD1 matches at 8 bases. The CDR3 runs to 16 residues. With V trimmed by 5 bases and J by 5 bases, 14 bases remained unmatched. CDR1 and CDR2 (germline): SEHNR, FQNEAQ (reference sequence). The CDR3, as DNA: TGTGCCAGCAGCCCGCTTAATGACAGGGGCTACGACGAGCAGTACGTC. Its translation: CASSPLNDRGYDEQYV.

This clone was seen a handful of times. V and J are TRBV19 and TRBJ1-2; possible D gene TRBD1, 5 bases. This CDR3 contains 11 residues. Germline V gives CDR1 LNHDA, CDR2 SQIVND (reference sequence). V lost 4 bases and J lost 5, with 5 bases in between. This CDR3 is CASSKGYGYTF. The CDR3 bases are TGTGCCAGTAGTAAGGGGTATGGCTACACCTTC.

V is TRBV29-1 and J is TRBJ1-5; D is uncertain. Germline V gene sequence: CDR1 SQVTM, CDR2 ANQGSEA. The germline V and J ends were trimmed by 5 bases and 4 bases, with 12 bases remaining between them. The CDR3 sequence is 13 residues long. CDR3 sequence reads: CSVLTQANQPQHF. CDR3 bases: TGCAGCGTTCTTACTCAGGCGAATCAGCCCCAGCATTTT.

The chain uses TRBV27 and TRBJ1-2, with D possibly matching TRBD1 (6 bases). The germline CDR1 and CDR2 sequences are MNHEY and SMNVEV (reference sequence). CDR3 length: 14 residues. V lost 3 bases and J lost 6, with 14 bases in between. In DNA form, the CDR3 reads TGTGCCAGCAGTTTGTTGGGGGGGCTGAATGGCTACACCTTC. Its translation is CASSLLGGLNGYTF.

This chain links TRBV19 with TRBJ1-1; D possibly corresponds to TRBD1 (5 bases). CDR3 length: 14 residues. Per the germline V gene, CDR1 is LNHDA and CDR2 is SQIVND (reference sequence). Deletions cut 3 bases from V and 4 bases from J, with 12 bases between. This CDR3 is CASSIGGSPTEAFF. The DNA of the CDR3 is TGTGCCAGTAGTATCGGGGGGTCGCCCACTGAAGCTTTCTTT.

The V and J genes are TRBV2 and TRBJ1-2; D gene unclear. The CDR3 is made up of 13 amino acids. V was cut by 3 bases and J by 4 bases, with 9 bases left in between. The germline V gene encodes CDR1 SNHLY and CDR2 FYNNEI. Here the CDR3 DNA reads TGTGCCAGCAGTGAGGGCTCTTTCTATGGCTACACCTTC. Translated, it gives CASSEGSFYGYTF.

DNA for the CDR3: TGTGCCAGCGTCCGGGGTCGCTCCTACAATGAGCAGTTCTTC. The encoded protein is CASVRGRSYNEQFF. The chain joins TRBV28 to TRBJ2-1; possible D gene TRBD2, 5 bases. The CDR3 has 14 amino acids. CDR1 and CDR2 (germline): MDHEN, SYDVKM. Trimming removed 8 bases at V and 0 bases at J, with 11 bases between.

V gene TRBV3-1 (or the pseudogene TRBV3-2) combines with J gene TRBJ2-7; 7 bases are a match to TRBD2. This CDR3 has 13 residues. Trimming took 3 bases from V and 5 from J; bases not matched to a gene: 4. Germline V gene data show CDR1 as LGHDT and CDR2 as YNNKEL (reference sequence). CDR3 bases: TGTGCCAGCAGCCAGGGCGGGAGTAACGAGCAGTACTTC. It codes for CASSQGGSNEQYF.

In its sample, this clone is medium-sized. The rearrangement joins TRBV25-1 to TRBJ2-1; TRBD2 matches 8 bases. Germline CDR1 reads MGHDK; CDR2 reads SYGVNS. The ends lost 6 bases at V and 4 bases at J; junction bases unmatched: 5. This CDR3 is built from 14 residues. The CDR3 nucleotides read TGTGCCAGCAGCGGGACTAGTACGTACAATGAGCAGTTCTTC. Protein product: CASSGTSTYNEQFF.

The gene calls are TRBV28 and TRBJ1-2, with TRBD1 identical over 7 bases. The CDR3 spans 16 residues. CDR1 is MDHEN, CDR2 SYDVKM, per germline. Trimming removed 2 bases from V and 1 base from J; junction bases left unmatched: 7. DNA of the CDR3: TGTGCCAGCAGTTTAATAGAGGCAGGGGGTAACTATGGCTACACCTTC. This encodes CASSLIEAGGNYGYTF.

The CDR3 loop is CASSLGPGTSSERETQYF. In nucleotides, the CDR3 is TGTGCCAGCAGCTTAGGACCGGGGACTTCCTCCGAGAGGGAGACCCAGTACTTC. The rearrangement joins TRBV7-3 to TRBJ2-5; D possibly corresponds to TRBD2 (6 bases). This CDR3 region has 18 residues. CDR1 SGHTA and CDR2 FQGTGA come from the germline V gene. The V gene lost 2 bases and the J gene lost 5 bases, with 24 bases spanning the gap. Variable domain in full (rest from reference TRBV7-3 and TRBJ2-5): GAGVSQTPSNKVTEKGKYVELRCDPISGHTALYWYRQSLGQGPEFLIYFQGTGAADDSGLPNDRFFAVRPEGSVSTLKIQRTERGDSAVYLCASSLGPGTSSERETQYFGPGTRLLVL.

The V and J genes are TRBV5-1 and TRBJ2-2, with D unresolved. Deletions cut 1 base from V and 2 bases from J, with 9 bases between. Germline V gene sequence: CDR1 SGHRS, CDR2 YFSETQ. This CDR3 has 15 amino acids. The CDR3: CASSLSYTNTGELFF. CDR3 bases: TGCGCCAGCAGCTTGAGTTACACCAACACCGGGGAGCTGTTTTTT.

This clone has a single count. The chain is built from TRBV21-1 and TRBJ1-6; the DNA was not compared with TRBD1, the D call given in the table. TRBV21-1 is marked as a pseudogene. The length of the CDR3 is 17 residues. The CDR3 nucleotides are TGTGCCAGCAGCAAAGCCCTACTTCACAGGGGTAATTCACCCCTCCACTTT. Its protein is CASSKALLHRGNSPLHF.

The J gene is TRBJ2-5, the V gene TRBV15, with 8 positions matching TRBD1. V lost 4 bases to trimming and J lost 3 bases; unmatched junction nucleotides: 13. Germline V gene data show CDR1 as LNHNV and CDR2 as YYDKDF (reference sequence). The CDR3 is 17 amino acids. In nucleotides, the CDR3 is TGTGCCACCAGCATCTTTCCTGTCGACAGGGGAAAAGAGACCCAGTACTTC. Translated, it gives CATSIFPVDRGKETQYF.

As regards this clone: Relative to the germline gene, one junction end is altered; a read error may explain this. The chain couples TRBV6-4 to TRBJ1-2; D is possibly TRBD1 (6 bases). The germline V gene has CDR1 MRHNA and CDR2 SNTAGT. The CDR3 spans 15 residues. The CDR3 nucleotides are TGTGCCAGCCGTGAGGGGGGTTGGGTACGCTATGGCTACACCTTC. Protein product: CASREGGWVRYGYTF.

The chain couples TRBV2 to TRBJ2-1; D possibly corresponds to TRBD2 (5 bases). CDR3 length: 15 amino acids. The germline gives CDR1 SNHLY, CDR2 FYNNEI. Trimming took 3 bases from V and 6 from J, leaving 15 bases between them. The CDR3 DNA is TGTGCCAGCAGTGAGGCCCTAGCCCACGGCAATGAGCAGTTCTTC. Translated, it gives CASSEALAHGNEQFF.

Notes on this clone: This specimen includes other DNA sequences encoding the same CDR3. The chain recombines TRBV6-2 or TRBV6-3 with TRBJ2-7; 7 bases agree with TRBD1. Per germline, CDR1 MNHEY and CDR2 SVGEGT. Losses at the gene ends were 9 bases for V and 2 bases for J; bases not matched to a gene: 13. The CDR3 is 15 amino acids. CDR3 coding DNA: TGTGCCAGTAGTGACCCCCCAGGGGGAGCCTACGAGCAGTACGTC. This sequence encodes CASSDPPGGAYEQYV.

The chain has TRBV3-1 (or the pseudogene TRBV3-2) and TRBJ2-5; tentatively, D is TRBD2 (5 bases). This CDR3 has 14 amino acids. Looked up from germline, CDR1 is LGHDT and CDR2 is YNNKEL (reference sequence). Deletions cut 3 bases from V and 5 bases from J, with 13 bases between. As DNA, the CDR3 is TGTGCCAGCAGCCAGACCCCGGGAACTGAGACCCAGTACTTC. Translating gives CASSQTPGTETQYF.

V is TRBV3-1 (or the pseudogene TRBV3-2) and J is TRBJ2-2, with D unclear. Germline V gene sequence: CDR1 LGHDT, CDR2 YNNKEL (reference sequence). This CDR3 region has 14 residues. V lost 4 bases and J lost 4, with 10 bases in between. The CDR3 sequence is CASSPRSGTGELFF. DNA of the CDR3: TGTGCCAGCAGCCCTCGATCGGGCACCGGGGAGCTGTTTTTT.

This chain connects TRBV5-1 to TRBJ1-1; no definite D call. The ends were cut back, 7 bases at V and 3 bases at J, with 16 bases in the middle. The germline V gene has CDR1 SGHRS and CDR2 YFSETQ. The CDR3 contains 14 residues. Here the CDR3 reads CASFPSGGYTEAFF. The CDR3 nucleotides read TGCGCCAGCTTCCCGTCAGGCGGGTACACTGAAGCTTTCTTT.

This chain links TRBV6-5 with TRBJ1-6; 8 nucleotides line up with TRBD1. The CDR3 is 14 amino acids. V was pared by 6 bases and J by 5 bases, with 3 bases of the junction left unmatched. CDR1 and CDR2 from the germline V gene are MNHEY and SVGAGI. The CDR3 sequence: CASSSTGDNSPLHF. Written as DNA, the CDR3 is TGTGCCAGCAGCTCGACAGGGGATAATTCACCCCTCCACTTT.